This T cell receptor beta chain emerged from a study of OX40 agonist ivuxolimab in advanced cancers. Study conclusions and caveats: By week 6 at 0.1 to 3.0 mg/kg, blood CD4+ and CD8+ T cells had expanded clonally.

Sequencing was performed with immunoSEQ multiplex PCR; in TCRdb, only in-frame clones are kept and a portion is missing. The data show approximately 74,000 clones, around 82% seen once. Remarks on this clone: The antigen remains unidentified.

CDR1 is KGHSY and CDR2 is FQNENV in the germline V gene. Trimming removed 0 bases from V and 4 bases from J, with 6 bases in between. The CDR3 spans 13 residues. The TCR sequence derives from an adult with an advanced solid tumor such as melanoma, head and neck, liver or kidney cancer. The rearrangement joins TRBV16 to TRBJ1-1; possible D gene TRBD1, 6 bases. This material consisted of CD4+ or CD8+ T cells sorted from blood, taken in a trial of the OX40 agonist ivuxolimab. The CDR3 DNA follows: TGTGCCAGCAGCCAATCACAGGGCACTGAAGCTTTCTTT. Protein sequence: CASSQSQGTEAFF. Full variable domain (missing parts from reference TRBV16 and TRBJ1-1): GEEVAQTPKHLVRGEGQKAKLYCAPIKGHSYVFWYQQVLKNEFKFLISFQNENVFDETGMPKERFSAKCLPNSPCSLEIQATKLEDSAVYFCASSQSQGTEAFFGQGTRLTVV.